This TCR beta chain was found in a study of shared clonotypes between healthy human individuals. Findings and caveats of the study: The small donor group covered limited genetic and exposure diversity.

Concerning this clone: Its antigen remains unknown.

There are 14 residues in the CDR3. Per germline, CDR1 SGHDT and CDR2 YYEEEE. V was clipped by 3 bases and J by 6 bases; unmatched bases: 8. Clones were sequenced by immunoSEQ multiplex PCR, and TCRdb holds only the in-frame ones, with some missing. In the table there are about a million clones, 60% to 80% of which are singletons. Sequencing was carried out using memory CD4+ T cells from PBMCs. Stated subset: CD45RA-negative fraction. V gene TRBV5-6 combines with J gene TRBJ2-5; 7 bases align to TRBD1. The origin of this receptor is a man between 18 and 29 years old in good health. Some clones in this sample may be carry-over from other donors' samples. The CDR3 coding sequence is TGTGCCAGCAGCTCCGGACAGGCAGGGAAGACCCAGTACTTC. This codes for CASSSGQAGKTQYF. The full variable domain, rest sourced from reference TRBV5-6 and TRBJ2-5, is DAGVTQSPTHLIKTRGQQVTLRCSPKSGHDTVSWYQQALGQGPQFIFQYYEEEERQRGNFPDRFSGHQFPNYSSELNVNALLLGDSALYLCASSSGQAGKTQYFGPGTRLLVL.